This TCR beta chain is drawn from a study of chemoradiotherapy in HPV16-positive cancers. Repeated repertoire sampling spanned the course of chemoradiotherapy. Produced via immunoSEQ multiplex PCR; TCRdb's table is partial and in-frame only. This table has some 1,900 clones, 80% to 85% appearing once. About this clone itself: As yet, its antigen is unknown.

Study conclusions and caveats: Non-HPV-specific T cells did not expand in tumors during treatment, whereas candidate HPV-specific clones and E7-related motifs did. The functional HPV-specific definition rests on just two HPV16-positive patients. Better recurrence-free survival went with HPV-responsive T-cell expansion in HPV16-positive patients.

This sample comprised tumor tissue, obtained from a patient who underwent chemoradiotherapy. The sequence was collected from a human donor with HPV-associated anogenital cancer.

CDR3: CSGDQGGMNTEAFF. DNA of the CDR3: TGCAGCGGAGACCAGGGAGGTATGAACACTGAAGCTTTCTTT. The gene calls are TRBV29-1 and TRBJ1-1; possible D gene TRBD1, 5 bases. V lost 7 bases and J lost 0, with 15 bases in between. Germline CDR1 and CDR2: SQVTM and ANQGSEA. This CDR3 has 14 amino acids. Full variable domain (outside the CDR3, taken from reference TRBV29-1 and TRBJ1-1): SAVISQKPSRDICQRGTSLTIQCQVDSQVTMMFWYRQQPGQSLTLIATANQGSEATYESGFVIDKFPISRPNLTFSTLTVSNMSPEDSSIYLCSGDQGGMNTEAFFGQGTRLTVV.